These 14 T cell receptor beta chains were all obtained from the same sample, sequenced in a study of blood T cell repertoires in COVID-19. The method was immunoSEQ multiplex PCR; TCRdb's version includes in-frame clones alone and lacks a portion of them. The table includes about 89,000 clones, 87% detected once. Material for sequencing was peripheral blood. The origin of the receptors is a male donor with acute or convalescent COVID-19.

The chain has TRBV19 and TRBJ2-1, with TRBD2 matching 7 bases. This CDR3 comprises 16 residues. J gave up 0 bases and V 5 bases, and 7 bases lay outside the gene matches. Germline values: CDR1 LNHDA, CDR2 SQIVND (reference sequence). The CDR3 region has the DNA TGTGCCAGTAGTTCCTCTAGCGGTCCCTCCTACAATGAGCAGTTCTTC. Translation gives CASSSSSGPSYNEQFF.

The gene calls are TRBV5-1 and TRBJ1-2, with D possibly matching TRBD1 (6 bases). This CDR3 has 17 residues. Germline V gene data show CDR1 as SGHRS and CDR2 as YFSETQ. V was clipped by 9 bases and J by 4 bases, with 28 bases between them. The CDR3 bases are TGCGCCATTATATTTCCGGGCCCCGATAGGGGGATCTATGGCTACACCTTC. As protein: CAIIFPGPDRGIYGYTF.

The chain combines TRBV5-4 with TRBJ1-2; D unresolved. V was cut by 0 bases and J by 7 bases, with 10 bases left in between. From germline, CDR1 is SGHNT and CDR2 YYREEE (reference sequence). The CDR3 runs to 13 residues. The CDR3 DNA is TGTGCCAGCAGCTTGGTTGGTCAGGCTGGCTACACCTTC. Translation gives CASSLVGQAGYTF. Using reference TRBV5-4 and TRBJ1-2 for the parts outside the CDR3, the full variable domain is ETGVTQSPTHLIKTRGQQVTLRCSSQSGHNTVSWYQQALGQGPQFIFQYYREEENGRGNFPPRFSGLQFPNYSSELNVNALELDDSALYLCASSLVGQAGYTFGSGTRLTVV.

This clone was seen more than once but under ten times. The V call is TRBV5-1, the J call TRBJ2-3; 7 nucleotides align to TRBD1. The CDR3 has 14 amino acids. V lost 0 bases and J lost 9; bases outside the gene matches: 7. The germline CDR1 and CDR2 sequences are SGHRS and YFSETQ. CDR3 DNA: TGCGCCAGCAGCTTGGGCCCGGGACAGCACACGCAGTATTTT. Amino acid sequence: CASSLGPGQHTQYF. The full variable domain, with the rest looked up from reference TRBV5-1 and TRBJ2-3, is KAGVTQTPRYLIKTRGQQVTLSCSPISGHRSVSWYQQTPGQGLQFLFEYFSETQRNKGNFPGRFSGRQFSNSRSEMNVSTLELGDSALYLCASSLGPGQHTQYFGPGTRLTVL.

This chain uses TRBV4-1 with TRBJ1-1, with D uncertain. This CDR3 contains 14 residues. V dropped 3 bases and J dropped 1 base, with 9 bases sitting between them. Germline CDR1 reads MGHRA; CDR2 reads YSYEKL. The CDR3, as DNA: TGCGCCAGCAGCCAGCTCGGGAGGAACACTGAAGCTTTCTTT. Its translation is CASSQLGRNTEAFF.

The chain couples TRBV7-7 to TRBJ2-5; the match to TRBD2 covers 14 bases. With 5 bases clipped from V and 0 bases from J, the junction kept 14 bases outside the gene matches. Germline values: CDR1 SSHAT, CDR2 FNYEAQ (reference sequence). The CDR3 is 20 residues long. CDR3 sequence (DNA): TGTGCCAGCAGCCCACGGGCACCGGGACTAGCGGGGGCATACCAAGAGACCCAGTACTTC. This translates into CASSPRAPGLAGAYQETQYF.

The rearrangement links TRBV18 to TRBJ2-1; 10 bases line up with TRBD2. This CDR3 contains 15 residues. J was trimmed by 5 bases and V by 2 bases; bases with no gene match: 3. Germline CDR1 is KGHSH and CDR2 is LQKENI. The CDR3 DNA is TGTGCCAGCTCACCAGGACTAGCGGAACACAATGAGCAGTTCTTC. Translating it yields CASSPGLAEHNEQFF.

The chain recombines TRBV24-1 with TRBJ1-1; the D gene is possibly TRBD1 (6 bases). V lost 7 bases and J 7 bases, leaving 15 bases between the germline ends. CDR1 is KGHDR, CDR2 SFDVKD, per germline. The CDR3 has 13 residues. The CDR3 here is CATSEQGRGEAFF. The CDR3 bases are TGTGCCACCAGCGAACAGGGTCGGGGTGAAGCTTTCTTT.

This chain connects TRBV6-1 to TRBJ2-3; 8 bases are a match to TRBD2. V lost 2 bases and J lost 0; bases outside the gene matches: 16. This CDR3 contains 20 residues. Looked up from germline, CDR1 is MNHNS and CDR2 is SASEGT. The CDR3: CASSERAGGILRTSTDTQYF. DNA for the CDR3: TGTGCCAGCAGTGAAAGGGCGGGGGGCATACTCCGTACTAGCACAGATACGCAGTATTTT.

The chain is built from TRBV24-1 and TRBJ1-2; TRBD1 agrees at 8 bases. With 7 bases clipped from V and 8 bases from J, the junction kept 5 bases outside the gene matches. The germline V gene has CDR1 KGHDR and CDR2 SFDVKD. This CDR3 spans 12 amino acids. The CDR3 protein is CATRSDREGYTF. The CDR3 coding sequence is TGTGCCACCAGATCGGACAGGGAAGGCTACACCTTC.

The V gene is TRBV10-1, the J gene TRBJ2-1; maybe TRBD2 (6 bases). This CDR3 has 13 residues. Germline loops: CDR1 WNHNN, CDR2 SYGVQD (reference sequence). The V and J ends lost 3 bases and 10 bases respectively, with 13 bases between them. The CDR3 bases are TGCGCCAGCAGTGACCGGGAGAGGACCGAGCAGTTCTTC. The encoded protein is CASSDRERTEQFF.

The chain uses TRBV5-1 and TRBJ1-2; D is perhaps TRBD1 (5 bases). The germline V and J ends were trimmed by 4 bases and 5 bases, with 12 bases remaining between them. CDR1 and CDR2 from the germline V gene are SGHRS and YFSETQ. The CDR3 has 13 residues. The CDR3 reads CASSVDSSYGYTF. The CDR3 region has the DNA TGCGCCAGCAGCGTCGACAGCAGTTATGGCTACACCTTC.

The chain joins TRBV5-5 to TRBJ1-1, with a tentative D call TRBD1 (5 bases). Trimming left V 4 bases short and J 0 bases short, with 7 bases between. Germline CDR1 SGHKS, CDR2 YYEKEE (reference sequence). The CDR3 covers 13 residues. The CDR3 DNA reads TGTGCCAGCAGCCAGACAGTGAACACTGAAGCTTTCTTT. The encoded protein is CASSQTVNTEAFF.

There are a few counts of this clone. The rearrangement links TRBV10-1 to TRBJ1-5, with TRBD1 identical over 7 bases. This CDR3 spans 15 amino acids. The V gene end was trimmed by 9 bases and the J gene end by 2 bases; junction bases not matched to a gene: 10. CDR1 is WNHNN and CDR2 is SYGVQD in the germline V gene (reference sequence). The CDR3 DNA reads TGCGCCAGGGAACCGGGACAGCGAGGCAATCAGCCCCAGCATTTT. Translated, it gives CAREPGQRGNQPQHF.